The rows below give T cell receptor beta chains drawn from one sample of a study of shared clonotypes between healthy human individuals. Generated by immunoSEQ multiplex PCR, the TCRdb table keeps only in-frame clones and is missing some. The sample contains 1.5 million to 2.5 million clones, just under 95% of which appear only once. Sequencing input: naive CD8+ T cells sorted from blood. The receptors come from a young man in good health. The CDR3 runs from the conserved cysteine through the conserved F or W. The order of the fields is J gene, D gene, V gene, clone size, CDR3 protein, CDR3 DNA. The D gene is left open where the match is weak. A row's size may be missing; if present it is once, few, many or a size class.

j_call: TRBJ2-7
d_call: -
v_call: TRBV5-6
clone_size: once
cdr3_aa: CASSLGSSYEQYF
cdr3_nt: TGTGCCAGCAGCTTGGGCTCGTCCTACGAGCAGTACTTC

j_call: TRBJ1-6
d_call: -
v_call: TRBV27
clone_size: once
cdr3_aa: CAGAPLYF
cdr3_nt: TGTGCCGGGGCACCCCTCTACTTT

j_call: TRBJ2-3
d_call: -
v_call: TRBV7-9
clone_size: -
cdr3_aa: CASSYPDRRTDTQYF
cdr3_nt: TGTGCCAGCAGCTACCCGGACCGACGGACAGATACGCAGTATTTT

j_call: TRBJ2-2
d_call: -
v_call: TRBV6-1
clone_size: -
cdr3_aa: CASSEAPVYTISGGELFF
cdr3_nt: TGTGCCAGCAGTGAAGCCCCCGTATACACCATTTCTGGCGGGGAGCTGTTTTTT

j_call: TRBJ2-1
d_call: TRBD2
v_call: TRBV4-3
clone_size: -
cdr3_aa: CASSQGHSGSYYNEQFF
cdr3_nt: TGCGCCAGCAGCCAAGGGCATAGCGGGAGTTACTACAATGAGCAGTTCTTC

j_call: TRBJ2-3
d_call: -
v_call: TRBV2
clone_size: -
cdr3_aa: CASSWGGAGLTDTQYF
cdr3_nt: TGTGCCAGCAGCTGGGGGGGCGCGGGTCTCACAGATACGCAGTATTTT

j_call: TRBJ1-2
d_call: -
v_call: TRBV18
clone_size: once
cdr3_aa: CASSPEGDYGYTF
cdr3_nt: TGTGCCAGCTCACCAGAGGGAGACTATGGCTACACCTTC

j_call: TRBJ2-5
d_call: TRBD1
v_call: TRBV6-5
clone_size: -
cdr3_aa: CASSYSGTAETQYF
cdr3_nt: TGTGCCAGCAGTTACTCCGGGACAGCAGAGACCCAGTACTTC

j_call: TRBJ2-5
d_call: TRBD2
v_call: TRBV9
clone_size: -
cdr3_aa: CASSASGGETQYF
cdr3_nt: TGTGCCAGCAGCGCCTCGGGAGGAGAGACCCAGTACTTC

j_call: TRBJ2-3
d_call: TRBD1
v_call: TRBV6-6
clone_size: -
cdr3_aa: CASSYRITQGADTQYF
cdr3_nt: TGTGCCAGCAGTTACAGAATCACCCAGGGGGCAGATACGCAGTATTTT

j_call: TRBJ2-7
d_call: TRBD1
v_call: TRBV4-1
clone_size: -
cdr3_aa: CASSQGQLSYEQYF
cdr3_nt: TGCGCCAGCAGCCAGGGACAGCTCTCCTACGAGCAGTACTTC

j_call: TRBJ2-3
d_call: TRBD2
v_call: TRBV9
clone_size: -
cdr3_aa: CASSVEGGSPDTQYF
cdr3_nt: TGTGCCAGCAGCGTAGAGGGCGGGAGCCCAGATACGCAGTATTTT

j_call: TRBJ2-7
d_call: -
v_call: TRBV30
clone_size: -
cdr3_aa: CAWRGGTYEQYF
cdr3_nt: TGTGCCTGGAGGGGGGGCACCTACGAGCAGTACTTC

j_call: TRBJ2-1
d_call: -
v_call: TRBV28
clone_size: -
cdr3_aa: CASSLGILTSGGNEQFF
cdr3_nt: TGTGCCAGCAGTTTAGGCATATTAACCTCAGGTGGCAATGAGCAGTTCTTC

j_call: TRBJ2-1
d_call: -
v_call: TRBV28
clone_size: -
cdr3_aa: CASSFLGEPFF
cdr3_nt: TGTGCCAGCAGTTTCTTAGGGGAGCCGTTCTTC

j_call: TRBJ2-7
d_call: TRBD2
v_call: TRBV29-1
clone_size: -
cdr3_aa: CSVGASGTYEQYF
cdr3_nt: TGCAGCGTTGGGGCTAGCGGTACCTACGAGCAGTACTTC

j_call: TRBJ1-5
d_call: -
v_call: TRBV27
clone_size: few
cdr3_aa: CASSFSNQPQHF
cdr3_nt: TGTGCCAGCAGTTTTAGCAATCAGCCCCAGCATTTT

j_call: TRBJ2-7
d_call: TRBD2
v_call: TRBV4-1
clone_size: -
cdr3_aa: CASSQGTSDSYEQYF
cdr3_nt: TGCGCCAGCAGCCAAGGGACTAGCGATTCCTACGAGCAGTACTTC

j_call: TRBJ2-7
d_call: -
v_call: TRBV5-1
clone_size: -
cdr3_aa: CASSLDLVLDEQYF
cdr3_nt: TGCGCCAGCAGCTTGGATCTTGTTCTTGACGAGCAGTACTTC

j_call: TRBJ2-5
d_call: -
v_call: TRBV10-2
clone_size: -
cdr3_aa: CASSEWGSDQETQYF
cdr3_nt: TGCGCCAGCAGTGAGTGGGGGAGCGACCAAGAGACCCAGTACTTC

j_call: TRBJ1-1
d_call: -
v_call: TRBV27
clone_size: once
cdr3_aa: CASSLAGNTEAFF
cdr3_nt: TGTGCCAGCAGTTTGGCAGGAAACACTGAAGCTTTCTTT

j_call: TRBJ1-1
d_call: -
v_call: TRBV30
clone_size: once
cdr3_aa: CAWSDREGNTEAFF
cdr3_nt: TGTGCCTGGAGTGACAGGGAGGGGAACACTGAAGCTTTCTTT

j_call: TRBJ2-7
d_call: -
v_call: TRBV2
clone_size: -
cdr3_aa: CASRGTGAYEQYF
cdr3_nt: TGTGCCAGCAGGGGAACAGGCGCCTACGAGCAGTACTTC

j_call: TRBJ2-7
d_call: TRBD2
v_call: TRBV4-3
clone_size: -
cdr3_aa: CASAQGTSGYEQYF
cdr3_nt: TGCGCCAGCGCCCAGGGGACTAGCGGGTACGAGCAGTACTTC

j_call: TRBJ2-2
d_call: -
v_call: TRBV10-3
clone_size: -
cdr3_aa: CAISDWDASGELFF
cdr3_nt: TGTGCCATCAGTGATTGGGACGCCTCCGGGGAGCTGTTTTTT

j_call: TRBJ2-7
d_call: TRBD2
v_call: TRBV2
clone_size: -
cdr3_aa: CASSGRVGLAAYEQYF
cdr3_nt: TGTGCCAGCAGTGGCCGGGTGGGACTAGCGGCCTACGAGCAGTACTTC

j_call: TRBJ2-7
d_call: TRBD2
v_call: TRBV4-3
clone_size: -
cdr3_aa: CASSQDGAGGDEQYF
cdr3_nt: TGCGCCAGCAGCCAAGATGGGGCGGGGGGCGACGAGCAGTACTTC

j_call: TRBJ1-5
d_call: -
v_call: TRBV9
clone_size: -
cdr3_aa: CASSVGGEQPQHF
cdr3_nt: TGTGCCAGCAGCGTCGGGGGTGAGCAGCCCCAGCATTTT

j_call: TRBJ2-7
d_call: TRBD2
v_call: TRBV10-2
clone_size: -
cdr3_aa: CASSAPPTSGFSYEQYF
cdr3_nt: TGCGCCAGCAGTGCCCCCCCGACTAGCGGGTTTTCCTACGAGCAGTACTTC

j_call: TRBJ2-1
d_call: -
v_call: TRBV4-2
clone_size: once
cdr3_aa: CASSQDYATFYNEQFF
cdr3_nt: TGTGCCAGCAGCCAAGATTACGCTACGTTCTACAATGAGCAGTTCTTC

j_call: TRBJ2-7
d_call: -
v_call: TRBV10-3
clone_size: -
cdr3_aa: CAISNRDGSYEQYF
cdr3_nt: TGTGCCATCAGTAACCGGGACGGCTCCTACGAGCAGTACTTC